This record covers a single TCR beta chain. This sample stems from a study of blood T cell repertoires in COVID-19. Study overall: The origin of the acute and convalescent COVID-19 samples was the United States, Italy and Spain.

Only in-frame clones appear in the TCRdb table, and some are missing; sequencing was by immunoSEQ multiplex PCR. The sample has about 39,000 clones, 75% to 85% seen once. V was pared by 6 bases and J by 4 bases, with 15 bases between. CDR3 length equals 15 residues. Germline assignment: CDR1 LNHNV and CDR2 YYDKDF (reference sequence). Sample: peripheral blood. The V gene is TRBV15, the J gene TRBJ1-4, with D possibly TRBD1 on 6 matching bases. The sequence was obtained from an elderly man with acute or convalescent COVID-19. In DNA, the CDR3 is TGTGCCACCAGGGAGAGTAGGGGGTTTAATGAAAAACTGTTTTTT. Protein sequence: CATRESRGFNEKLFF.